Listed below are T cell receptor beta chains from one sample, sequenced in a study of CD8+CD57+ T cells in acquired aplastic anemia. TCRdb processed the reads anew with MiXCR; each CDR3 protein has one entry. Among some 240,000 distinct CDR3 sequences listed, 30% to 40% were seen once. Sequencing was performed on sorted CD4+, CD8+, or CD8+CD57+ T cells (not recorded which) from PBMCs. All receptors come from a human donor in good health, serving as a control. Each CDR3 is given with its conserved first and last residue. The D gene is left open where the match is weak. The size field is filled for only some rows; it gives once, few, many or a size class.

clone_size d_call j_call v_call cdr3_nt cdr3_aa
many TRBD1 TRBJ2-3 TRBV20-1 TGCAGTGCTAATCGGGACAGGAGCACAGATACGCAGTATTTT CSANRDRSTDTQYF
many - TRBJ1-2 TRBV19 TGTGCCAGTAGTATTAGTAGTGTTTGGGCGGAAAACTATGGCTACACCTTC CASSISSVWAENYGYTF
few - TRBJ2-3 TRBV20-1 TGCAGTGCTAGAGATCCGGTAGCGGAGGGCACAGATACGCAGTATTTT CSARDPVAEGTDTQYF
- - TRBJ1-2 TRBV10-3 TGTGCCATCAGTGAGGGGGGCTGGGGCTACACCTTC CAISEGGWGYTF
few - TRBJ2-1 TRBV12-5 TGTGCTAGTGGTTTCATAAGACTGTACTACAATGAGCAGTTCTTC CASGFIRLYYNEQFF
- - TRBJ1-3 TRBV11-2 TGTGCCAGCAGCCCCCATGGGGACACCTCTTCTGGAAACACCATATATTTT CASSPHGDTSSGNTIYF
many TRBD1 TRBJ1-2 TRBV6-1 TGTGCCAGCAGGACAGGGGGCTATGGCTACACCTTC CASRTGGYGYTF
few - TRBJ2-7 TRBV30 TGTGCCTGGGCACTGAGCTCCTACGAGCAGTACTTC CAWALSSYEQYF
- TRBD1 TRBJ1-2 TRBV15 TGTGCCACCAGCAGAGATAGGGCAGGGGGCTATGGCTACACCTTC CATSRDRAGGYGYTF
- - TRBJ1-3 TRBV19 TGTGCCAGTAGCAAACAACATTCTGGAAACACCATATATTTT CASSKQHSGNTIYF
- TRBD2 TRBJ2-3 TRBV29-1 TGCAGCGTTCTGGGCGGGAGAAGCACAGATACGCAGTATTTT CSVLGGRSTDTQYF
few - TRBJ1-1 TRBV6-6 TGTGCCAGCAGTTACGGCTCCTGGGGCTTGGCTTTCTTT CASSYGSWGLAFF
- - TRBJ2-6 TRBV2 TGTGCCAGCAGTGAGTGGGAGGCCAACGTCCTGACTTTC CASSEWEANVLTF
many - TRBJ2-5 TRBV7-2 TGTGCCAGCAGCGTAATGGGGGGGCCTGGAGAGACCCAGTACTTC CASSVMGGPGETQYF
many TRBD2 TRBJ2-7 TRBV10-3 TGTGCCACCGGGGGGAGCTCCTACGAGCAGTACTTC CATGGSSYEQYF
- - TRBJ1-1 TRBV4-1 TGCGCCAGCAGCCAAGTGGGGTATGGTGAAGCTTTCTTT CASSQVGYGEAFF
many - TRBJ2-3 TRBV25-1 TGTGCCAGCAGTACCTCCCGGGTAAACACAGATACGCAGTATTTT CASSTSRVNTDTQYF
- - TRBJ2-5 TRBV24-1 TGTGCCAGCAGCCAAGATCAGACAGCATACCAAGAGACCCAGTACTTC CASSQDQTAYQETQYF
- TRBD2 TRBJ2-2 TRBV11-1 TGTGCCAGCCGCTTCGACAGCGGGACGAACACCGGGGAGCTGTTTTTT CASRFDSGTNTGELFF
- TRBD1 TRBJ1-6 TRBV19 TGTGCCAGTAGTAGACAGGGACAGGCGGCTTCACCCCTCCACTTT CASSRQGQAASPLHF
many TRBD1 TRBJ2-5 TRBV20-1 TGCAGTGCATCCGGGACAGGGGGTGAGACCCAGTACTTC CSASGTGGETQYF
- - TRBJ1-6 TRBV7-9 TGTGCCAGCAGCTTAGATGTTTCACCCCTCCACTTT CASSLDVSPLHF
- - TRBJ2-1 TRBV2 TGTGCCAGCAGTGAACAATGGTCGGATTACAATGAGCAGTTCTTC CASSEQWSDYNEQFF
- TRBD2 TRBJ2-1 TRBV24-1 TGTGCCACAGTGGAAGCTAGCGGGGCCTACAATGAGCAGTTCTTC CATVEASGAYNEQFF